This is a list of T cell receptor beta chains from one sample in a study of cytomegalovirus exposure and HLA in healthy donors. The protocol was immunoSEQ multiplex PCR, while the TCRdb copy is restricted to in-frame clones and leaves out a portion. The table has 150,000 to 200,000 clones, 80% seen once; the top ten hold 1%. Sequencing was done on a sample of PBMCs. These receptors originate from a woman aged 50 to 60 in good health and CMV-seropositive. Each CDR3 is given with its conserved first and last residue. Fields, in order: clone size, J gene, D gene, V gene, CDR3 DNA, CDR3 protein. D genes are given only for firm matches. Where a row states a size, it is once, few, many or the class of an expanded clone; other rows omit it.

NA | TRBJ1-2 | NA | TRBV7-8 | TGTGCCAGCAGCTTATCCCGTCGGGGTGATGGCTACACCTTC | CASSLSRRGDGYTF
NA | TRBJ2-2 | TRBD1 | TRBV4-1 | TGCGCCAGCAGCCAAGAGCAGGGGGCGGGGGAGCTGTTTTTT | CASSQEQGAGELFF
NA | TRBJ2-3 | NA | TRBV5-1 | TGCGCCACCAAACGAGGGGGTTTCGACGGTGGGGTGGATACGCAGTATTTT | CATKRGGFDGGVDTQYF
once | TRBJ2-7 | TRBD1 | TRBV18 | TGTGCCAGCTCACCTGACAGGGGAGGCCCCTACGAGCAGTACTTC | CASSPDRGGPYEQYF
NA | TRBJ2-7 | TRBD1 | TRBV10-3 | TGTGCGAACAAGGCAGGACAGGGGTACGAGCAGTACTTC | CANKAGQGYEQYF
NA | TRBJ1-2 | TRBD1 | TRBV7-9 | TGTGCCAGCAGCCAGAGACAGGGCCCACATGGCTACACCTTC | CASSQRQGPHGYTF
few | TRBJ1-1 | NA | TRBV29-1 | TGCAGCGTTGCCCCGGGGAGGACTGAAGCTTTCTTT | CSVAPGRTEAFF
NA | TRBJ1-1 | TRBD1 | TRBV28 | TGTGCCAGCAGTCTTAGACAGGGGTGGTATGAAGCTTTCTTT | CASSLRQGWYEAFF
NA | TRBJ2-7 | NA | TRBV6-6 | TGTGCCAGCAGTCGTAGCTACGAGCAGTACTTC | CASSRSYEQYF
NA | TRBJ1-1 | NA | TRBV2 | TGTGCCAGCAGTCTGGGGGCCCAGGGTACTGAAGCTTTCTTT | CASSLGAQGTEAFF
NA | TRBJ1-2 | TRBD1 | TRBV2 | TGTGCCAGCAGTGAAAACAGGGGGTCGTATGGCTACACCTTC | CASSENRGSYGYTF
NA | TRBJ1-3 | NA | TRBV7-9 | TGTTCCAGCAGCTTAGAGCGCTTGACAGTCTCTGGAAACACCATATATTTT | CSSSLERLTVSGNTIYF
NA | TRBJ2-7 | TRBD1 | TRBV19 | TGTGCCAGTAGTATCCCCGGCCGGGACAGGGGCCTCGAGCAGTACTTC | CASSIPGRDRGLEQYF
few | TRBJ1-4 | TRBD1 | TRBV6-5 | TGTGCCAGCAGTTACTCAAACGGAGGGGGCACTGAAAAACTGTTTTTT | CASSYSNGGGTEKLFF
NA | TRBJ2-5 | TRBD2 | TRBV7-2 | TGTGCCAGCAGCTTAGGTCGTCTAGCGGGGGGGCCGGAGGAGACTCAGTACTTC | CASSLGRLAGGPEETQYF
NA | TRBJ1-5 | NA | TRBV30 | TGTGCCTGGAGTACCCGACAGGTCAATCAGCCCCAGCATTTT | CAWSTRQVNQPQHF
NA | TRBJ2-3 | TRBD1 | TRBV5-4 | TGTGCCAGCAGCTTGGATGGACAGGGGCGCAGAGGGTTGGGAGATACGCAGTATTTT | CASSLDGQGRRGLGDTQYF